The text below deals with one T cell receptor (beta chain). Its antigen is not identified. This sample is drawn from a study of T-cell memory formation after mild COVID-19. Turning to the study itself: Clusters were largely donor specific. The study, taken as a whole, reports: Contracting clones localized mainly to CM and EM when CD4+ and mainly to EMRA when CD8+. While clones contracting from day 15 to 85 were balanced between CD4 and CD8, later expanders leaned CD4+.

TCRdb ran MiXCR on the 5' RACE reads and lists one entry per CDR3 protein. The sample has more than 150,000 distinct CDR3 sequences, about 9.9% seen once; the top ten hold about 3.8%. The ends were cut back, 4 bases at V and 6 bases at J, with 9 bases in the middle. The CDR3 is 12 amino acids. The sample comprised PBMCs or a T cell subset sorted from them (not recorded which). The clonotype comes from a man aged 18 to 30 who had mild COVID-19 (a few samples of this study predate the infection). Cell type and time point are not known. The J gene is TRBJ1-2, the V gene TRBV12-3 or TRBV12-4, with D possibly matching TRBD1 (6 bases). DNA of the CDR3: TGTGCCAGCAGTTCAGGGGTGCATGGCTACACCTTC. Its protein product is CASSSGVHGYTF.